The 30 T cell receptor beta chains below come from one sample, sequenced in a study of T cells in localized non-small cell lung cancer. Clones were read by immunoSEQ multiplex PCR, and TCRdb kept only the in-frame ones, dropping some. The sample lists over 30,000 clones, 90% occurring once. The sample in question was peripheral blood, obtained before any cancer treatment. The receptors stem from a man between 40 and 75 years old with stage I lung adenocarcinoma.

The V call is TRBV2, the J call TRBJ2-3, with 7 bases identical to TRBD2. The CDR3 has 13 residues. CDR1 is SNHLY and CDR2 is FYNNEI in the germline V gene. With 10 bases clipped from V and 1 base from J, the junction kept 5 bases outside the gene matches. The CDR3 DNA follows: TGTGCCATCGCTAGCGGCCGCACAGATACGCAGTATTTT. Translated: CAIASGRTDTQYF. The entire variable domain, with the rest obtained from reference TRBV2 and TRBJ2-3, is as follows: EPEVTQTPSHQVTQMGQEVILRCVPISNHLYFYWYRQILGQKVEFLVSFYNNEISEKSEIFDDQFSVERPDGSNFTLKIRSTKLEDSAMYFCAIASGRTDTQYFGPGTRLTVL.

The V gene is TRBV9, the J gene TRBJ1-5; TRBD1 matches 10 bases. The CDR3 sequence is 14 residues long. Germline-derived CDR1 and CDR2 are SGDLS and YYNGEE. With V trimmed by 3 bases and J by 4 bases, 1 base remained unmatched. CDR3 in DNA: TGTGCCAGCAGCGGGACAGGGGGGAATCAGCCCCAGCATTTT. Residues: CASSGTGGNQPQHF.

This clone was found a few times. The chain recombines TRBV19 with TRBJ1-5; no definite D call. CDR1 is LNHDA, CDR2 SQIVND, per germline (reference sequence). This CDR3 comprises 13 residues. Trimming cost V 3 bases and J 2 bases, with 5 bases left between them. This CDR3 is CASSISGNQPQHF. CDR3 coding DNA: TGTGCCAGTAGTATCAGTGGCAATCAGCCCCAGCATTTT. Variable domain in full (rest from reference TRBV19 and TRBJ1-5): DGGITQSPKYLFRKEGQNVTLSCEQNLNHDAMYWYRQDPGQGLRLIYYSQIVNDFQKGDIAEGYSVSREKKESFPLTVTSAQKNPTAFYLCASSISGNQPQHFGDGTRLSIL.

The rearrangement links TRBV19 to TRBJ2-3; 10 bases line up with TRBD1. Germline assignment: CDR1 LNHDA and CDR2 SQIVND (reference sequence). V lost 6 bases and J lost 4; bases outside the gene matches: 7. This CDR3 comprises 15 residues. This CDR3 reads CASSLGQGDSDTQYF. CDR3 bases: TGTGCCAGTAGCCTTGGACAGGGGGATTCAGATACGCAGTATTTT.

This rearrangement joins TRBV19 to TRBJ1-1; unclear D gene. The CDR3 contains 13 residues. Germline CDR1 LNHDA, CDR2 SQIVND (reference sequence). V shed 2 bases and J shed 4 bases, with 8 bases lying between them. CDR3 sequence reads: CASSINAPTEAFF. CDR3 bases: TGTGCCAGTAGTATAAATGCCCCCACTGAAGCTTTCTTT.

This chain joins TRBV27 and TRBJ1-4; D not certain. Per germline, CDR1 MNHEY and CDR2 SMNVEV (reference sequence). The CDR3 spans 12 residues. V was shortened by 2 bases and J by 11 bases, with 9 bases between the two germline ends. CDR3 sequence: CASSLPSAKLFF. In DNA form, the CDR3 reads TGTGCCAGCAGTTTACCTTCGGCCAAACTGTTTTTT.

J is TRBJ1-2 and V is TRBV13; D is possibly TRBD1 (5 bases). CDR1 is PRHDT and CDR2 is FYEKMQ in the germline V gene (reference sequence). The V end lost 0 bases, the J end lost 4 bases, and 9 bases lay between the germline ends. The CDR3 contains 14 residues. CDR3 in amino acids: CASSLGGAFYGYTF. The DNA for the CDR3 is TGTGCCAGCAGCTTAGGCGGGGCATTCTATGGCTACACCTTC.

This clone is a singleton in its sample. V gene TRBV5-1 combines with J gene TRBJ1-2, with 8 positions matching TRBD1. CDR3 size: 13 residues. V dropped 3 bases and J dropped 9; count of bases not matched to a gene: 7. Germline CDR1 reads SGHRS; CDR2 reads YFSETQ. CDR3 bases: TGCGCCAGCAGCTATAACGGACAGGGAAGCTACACCTTC. It specifies CASSYNGQGSYTF.

This chain links TRBV5-1 with TRBJ1-2; TRBD1 matches at 8 bases. After removal of 1 base from V and 8 bases from J, the junction contained 10 bases not matched to a gene. From germline, CDR1 is SGHRS and CDR2 YFSETQ. CDR3 length: 15 residues. For the CDR3, the DNA is TGCGCCAGCAGCTTGTTGACAGGGGAGGTTAGAGGCTACACCTTC. Protein: CASSLLTGEVRGYTF.

The rearrangement links TRBV13 to TRBJ1-1; D uncertain. Between the trimmed V and J ends, which lost 2 bases and 7 bases, there was a span of 11 bases. This CDR3 contains 13 residues. CDR1 PRHDT and CDR2 FYEKMQ come from the germline V gene (reference sequence). This chain's CDR3 is CASSLKQVYEAFF. The CDR3 DNA sequence: TGTGCCAGCAGCTTAAAGCAGGTATATGAAGCTTTCTTT.

The rearrangement links TRBV12-5 to TRBJ1-2; D may be TRBD1 (5 bases). Germline V lookup: CDR1 LGHNT, CDR2 FRNRAP. The CDR3 is 14 amino acids. Trimming took off 4 bases at V and 4 bases at J, with 13 bases between the two ends. Here the CDR3 reads CASGWVQDIYGYTF. The CDR3, as DNA: TGTGCTAGTGGTTGGGTGCAGGACATCTATGGCTACACCTTC.

The V and J genes are TRBV2 and TRBJ2-4; D remains ambiguous. The V gene's germline CDR1 is SNHLY and CDR2 FYNNEI. With 4 bases removed from V and 0 bases from J, the gap between germline ends came to 7 bases. The CDR3 consists of 14 residues. The CDR3, as DNA: TGTGCCAGCAGTGCGGACCCAGCCAAAAACATTCAGTACTTC. Its protein is CASSADPAKNIQYF.

The chain employs TRBV18 and TRBJ2-3; 8 bases agree with TRBD2. Germline V CDR1 and CDR2: KGHSH, LQKENI. The CDR3 loop spans 15 amino acids. V gave up 3 bases and J gave up 5 bases; unmatched junction bases: 7. The CDR3 spells CASSPQSGGIDTQYF. Written as DNA, the CDR3 is TGTGCCAGCTCACCTCAGAGCGGGGGTATAGATACGCAGTATTTT.

The chain is built from TRBV7-2 and TRBJ2-5; no clear D. The DNA end is a closer match to TRBJ2-7, so the J assignment may be wrong. CDR3 length: 13 amino acids. Germline CDR1 is SGHTA and CDR2 is FQGNSA. CDR3 coding DNA: TGTGCCAGCAGCTTAGGTCTAACCAACGAGCAGTACTTC. Translation: CASSLGLTNEQYF.

The chain combines TRBV19 with TRBJ2-3, with TRBD1 matching over 10 bases. Germline V gene sequence: CDR1 LNHDA, CDR2 SQIVND (reference sequence). V shed 6 bases, J shed 10 bases, and the junction held 13 bases outside the gene matches. This CDR3 has 15 residues. The chain's CDR3 is CASRPGTGDLVAQYF. The CDR3 nucleotides read TGTGCCAGTAGACCCGGGACAGGGGATTTAGTGGCGCAGTATTTT.

V is TRBV29-1 and J is TRBJ1-3; TRBD1 agrees at 9 bases. This CDR3 has 15 residues. Germline V gene sequence: CDR1 SQVTM, CDR2 ANQGSEA. Unmatched junction bases numbered 6, after V lost 6 bases and J lost 0 bases. The CDR3 protein is CSVEGQGASGNTIYF. The CDR3 nucleotides read TGCAGCGTGGAGGGACAGGGAGCCTCTGGAAACACCATATATTTT.

The chain combines TRBV19 with TRBJ2-1; TRBD1 matches at 8 bases. The CDR3 covers 16 residues. The germline gives CDR1 LNHDA, CDR2 SQIVND (reference sequence). J gave up 12 bases and V 5 bases, and 18 bases lay outside the gene matches. The CDR3 nucleotides are TGTGCCAGTAGTTCACGATCCGGGACAGGCTCTCCGGGGCAGTTCTTC. Protein product: CASSSRSGTGSPGQFF.

The J gene is TRBJ2-3, the V gene TRBV18; D might be TRBD2 (5 bases). The V gene's germline CDR1 is KGHSH and CDR2 LQKENI. V was clipped by 6 bases and J by 3 bases, with 13 bases between them. This CDR3 has 14 residues. Written as DNA, the CDR3 is TGTGCCAGCTCGTCCAACGGCGGGACAGATACGCAGTATTTT. Protein product: CASSSNGGTDTQYF.

The V and J genes are TRBV18 and TRBJ1-2, with D possibly TRBD1 on 5 matching bases. The germline gives CDR1 KGHSH, CDR2 LQKENI. This CDR3 is built from 17 residues. Trimming shortened V by 1 base and J by 3 bases, and 18 bases separated the two germline ends. CDR3 DNA sequence: TGTGCCAGCTCACCACTTTCAGGCAGGGCCACGGACTATGGCTACACCTTC. Translated, it gives CASSPLSGRATDYGYTF.

This clone was recorded once. The rearrangement links TRBV2 to TRBJ1-2; tentative D call: TRBD1 (5 bases). This CDR3 has 14 amino acids. V shed 8 bases and J shed 7 bases, with 20 bases lying between them. Germline V gene data show CDR1 as SNHLY and CDR2 as FYNNEI. The DNA of the CDR3 is TGTGCCAGCGGAGGGGTTGGACTTGCTCCTGGCTACACCTTC. It codes for CASGGVGLAPGYTF.

The chain carries TRBV2 and TRBJ2-7; D possibly corresponds to TRBD2 (7 bases). The ends were cut back, 8 bases at V and 2 bases at J, with 16 bases in the middle. Germline V gene lookup returns CDR1 SNHLY and CDR2 FYNNEI. CDR3 length: 14 residues. The DNA for the CDR3 is TGTGCCAGCGAAGGCGGGGGCAATGCCTACGAGCAGTACTTC. Translated: CASEGGGNAYEQYF.

This chain uses TRBV5-1 with TRBJ2-3; 12 bases line up with TRBD2. V lost 0 bases to trimming and J lost 6 bases; unmatched junction nucleotides: 8. The germline V gene encodes CDR1 SGHRS and CDR2 YFSETQ. The CDR3 consists of 17 residues. The CDR3 DNA reads TGCGCCAGCAGCTTGGAGACTAGCGGGGGCCTGGGGGATACGCAGTATTTT. Translating gives CASSLETSGGLGDTQYF.

V gene TRBV7-9 combines with J gene TRBJ2-5; 12 nucleotides align to TRBD2. V trimming: 5 bases; J trimming: 4 bases; junction bases outside the gene matches: 8. The CDR3 has 16 amino acids. Germline values: CDR1 SEHNR, CDR2 FQNEAQ (reference sequence). This chain's CDR3 is CASSRSSGGARETQYF. Written as DNA, the CDR3 is TGTGCCAGCAGCCGTTCTAGCGGGGGGGCGAGAGAGACCCAGTACTTC.

As to this clone: At one end, the junction sequence differs from germline, possibly due to a read error. Other DNA sequences in this sample translate to the same CDR3. The chain uses TRBV5-1 and TRBJ2-7; TRBD1 agrees at 7 bases. The CDR3 extends over 15 amino acids. Germline V gene data show CDR1 as SGHRS and CDR2 as YFSETQ. The CDR3 spells CASSLPGQPSYEQYF. CDR3 sequence (DNA): TGCGCCAGCAGCTTGCCGGGACAGCCCTCCTACGAGCAGTATTTC. Full variable domain (remainder filled in from reference TRBV5-1 and TRBJ2-7): KAGVTQTPRYLIKTRGQQVTLSCSPISGHRSVSWYQQTPGQGLQFLFEYFSETQRNKGNFPGRFSGRQFSNSRSEMNVSTLELGDSALYLCASSLPGQPSYEQYFGPGTRLTVT.

DNA of the CDR3: TGTGCCAGCAGCTACAGGGGGCACACTGAAGCTTTCTTT. It encodes CASSYRGHTEAFF. V gene TRBV5-8 combines with J gene TRBJ1-1, with 9 bases matching TRBD1. Germline V CDR1 and CDR2: SGHTS, YDEGEE. The CDR3 is 13 amino acids. Unmatched junction bases numbered 0, after V lost 3 bases and J lost 3 bases.

This rearrangement joins TRBV27 to TRBJ1-5; no clear D gene. Germline loops: CDR1 MNHEY, CDR2 SMNVEV (reference sequence). The CDR3 contains 16 residues. Trimming stripped 6 bases from V and 1 base from J, with 16 bases between. The CDR3 DNA sequence: TGTGCCAGCAGGAGGGCCAGGTCGGGGAGCAATCAGCCCCAGCATTTT. Protein product: CASRRARSGSNQPQHF.

This rearrangement joins TRBV6-6 to TRBJ1-5, with a weak D call TRBD1 (5 bases). Germline V gene sequence: CDR1 MNHNY, CDR2 SVGAGI (reference sequence). The length of the CDR3 is 12 residues. V lost 2 bases, J lost 6 bases, and 5 bases lay in between. CDR3 residues: CASSYGGQPQHF. CDR3 nucleotide sequence: TGTGCCAGCAGTTACGGGGGTCAGCCCCAGCATTTT.

The chain carries TRBV7-6 and TRBJ1-1; D gene uncertain. CDR1 and CDR2 from the germline V gene are SGHVS and FNYEAQ. Trimming took 4 bases from V and 5 from J, leaving 11 bases between them. The CDR3 length is 13 residues. The CDR3, as DNA: TGTGCCAGCAGCTCGCGACTGTGGACTGAAGCTTTCTTT. Protein sequence: CASSSRLWTEAFF.

The chain couples TRBV5-1 to TRBJ1-5, with a weak D call TRBD1 (5 bases). There are 15 residues in the CDR3. V shed 2 bases and J shed 4 bases, with 13 bases lying between them. Germline values: CDR1 SGHRS, CDR2 YFSETQ. The CDR3 spells CASSFDGGKNQPQHF. CDR3 nucleotides: TGCGCCAGCAGCTTTGATGGGGGTAAGAATCAGCCCCAGCATTTT. The full variable domain, in which reference TRBV5-1 and TRBJ1-5 provide the parts outside the CDR3, is KAGVTQTPRYLIKTRGQQVTLSCSPISGHRSVSWYQQTPGQGLQFLFEYFSETQRNKGNFPGRFSGRQFSNSRSEMNVSTLELGDSALYLCASSFDGGKNQPQHFGDGTRLSIL.

This clone has only one observation. As DNA, the CDR3 is TGTGCCAGCTCCCGCGAAGTCCAGGGAGAGACCCAGTACTTC. As protein: CASSREVQGETQYF. This chain connects TRBV18 to TRBJ2-5, with a weak D call TRBD1 (5 bases). The germline V gene encodes CDR1 KGHSH and CDR2 LQKENI. V lost 6 bases, J lost 4 bases, and 15 bases lay in between. The CDR3 is made up of 14 amino acids.